These 13 T cell receptor beta chains were all obtained from the same sample, sequenced in a study of cytomegalovirus exposure and HLA in healthy donors. 13 Jbeta primers and 60 Vbeta primers were used for the PCR. Using immunoSEQ multiplex PCR, the repertoire was profiled, and TCRdb retains in-frame clones only, with some absent. The profile shows roughly 260,000 clones, roughly four fifths of them singletons. The sequencing input was PBMCs. The receptors shown here come from a woman between 35 and 50 years old in good health and CMV-seropositive.

This clone occurred a few times. The V call is TRBV27, the J call TRBJ2-7, with 11 positions matching TRBD2. Germline loops: CDR1 MNHEY, CDR2 SMNVEV (reference sequence). Germline trimming cut 0 bases from V and 7 bases from J; bases unmatched to any gene: 5. This CDR3 region has 15 residues. CDR3 coding DNA: TGTGCCAGCAGTTTATCGGCTAGCGGGAGGAGTGAGCAGTACTTC. Encoded protein: CASSLSASGRSEQYF.

This clone came up a few times. This chain links TRBV6-6 with TRBJ2-1, with D perhaps TRBD2 (6 bases). Trimming took 4 bases from V and 3 from J, leaving 13 bases between them. Germline CDR1 is MNHNY and CDR2 is SVGAGI (reference sequence). The CDR3 length is 15 residues. The CDR3 DNA reads TGTGCCAGCAGTTTGGATAGCGGAATCTACAATGAGCAGTTCTTC. This gives the protein CASSLDSGIYNEQFF.

The V gene is TRBV7-2, the J gene TRBJ2-7; D is undetermined. V lost 5 bases and J 0 bases, leaving 11 bases between the germline ends. The CDR3 has 14 residues. Looked up from germline, CDR1 is SGHTA and CDR2 is FQGNSA. Here the CDR3 reads CASSPELNSYEQYF. CDR3 sequence (DNA): TGTGCCAGCAGCCCCGAACTCAACTCCTACGAGCAGTACTTC.

This clone was found a few times. The rearrangement joins TRBV6-5 to TRBJ2-5; 9 nucleotides agree with TRBD2. With 7 bases clipped from V and 4 bases from J, the junction kept 7 bases outside the gene matches. This CDR3 spans 14 amino acids. Germline V gene data show CDR1 as MNHEY and CDR2 as SVGAGI. The CDR3 bases are TGTGCCAGCAACTCCCTAGCGGGATCAGAGACCCAGTACTTC. Translating gives CASNSLAGSETQYF.

This clone was detected once. This CDR3 reads CASSLWVAGVTDTQYF. The CDR3 coding sequence is TGTGCCAGCAGTTTATGGGTAGCGGGCGTCACAGATACGCAGTATTTT. The chain combines TRBV28 with TRBJ2-3; the match to TRBD2 covers 7 bases. CDR1 and CDR2 (germline): MDHEN, SYDVKM. V was pared by 0 bases and J by 2 bases, with 5 bases of the junction left unmatched. CDR3 length equals 16 residues.

The V call is TRBV4-3, the J call TRBJ2-5, with D hard to call. TRBJ2-7 explains the end of the DNA better; the J call may be wrong. In germline, CDR1 is LGHNA, CDR2 YSLEER. The CDR3 contains 15 residues. CDR3 DNA: TGCGCCAGCAGCCAAGATAGAGCCAATTCCTACGAGCAGTACTTC. Amino acids: CASSQDRANSYEQYF.

This sequence joins TRBV27 and TRBJ1-4; TRBD1 is a possible D gene (6 bases). Trimming shortened V by 4 bases and J by 7 bases, and 13 bases separated the two germline ends. The CDR3 is made up of 14 amino acids. CDR1 and CDR2 (germline): MNHEY, SMNVEV (reference sequence). CDR3 nucleotides: TGTGCCAGCAGTTCCTACAGGGCCGGTGAAAAACTGTTTTTT. Its protein product is CASSSYRAGEKLFF.

CDR3 residues: CAISGTSGSPDTQYF. The CDR3 DNA follows: TGTGCCATCAGTGGGACTAGCGGGAGTCCAGATACGCAGTATTTT. This sequence joins TRBV10-3 and TRBJ2-3, with 13 bases fitting TRBD2. In germline, CDR1 is ENHRY, CDR2 SYGVKD. The CDR3 has 15 residues. J lost 4 bases, V lost 4 bases, and 2 bases had no gene match.

The V and J genes are TRBV27 and TRBJ2-2, with 14 bases aligning to TRBD2. V shed 4 bases and J 5 bases; nucleotides not matched to a gene: 6. Germline CDR1 MNHEY, CDR2 SMNVEV (reference sequence). The CDR3 contains 17 residues. In DNA, the CDR3 is TGTGCCAGCAGTTCCAGGACTAGCGGGAGGAGGACCGGGGAGCTGTTTTTT. Protein: CASSSRTSGRRTGELFF.

The chain joins TRBV7-9 to TRBJ1-1, with D uncertain. CDR1 and CDR2 from the germline V gene are SEHNR and FQNEAQ (reference sequence). The CDR3 contains 14 residues. Trimming removed 3 bases at V and 3 bases at J, with 11 bases between. The CDR3 region is CASSFGGTYTEAFF. The CDR3 bases are TGTGCCAGCAGCTTCGGCGGAACCTACACTGAAGCTTTCTTT.

The V and J genes are TRBV29-1 and TRBJ2-5, with D perhaps matching TRBD2 (5 bases). The germline V and J ends were trimmed by 6 bases and 11 bases, with 16 bases remaining between them. The CDR3 has 11 residues. Germline V gene lookup returns CDR1 SQVTM and CDR2 ANQGSEA. CDR3 in DNA: TGCAGCGTCGAACACCGTAGGGAGCAGTACTTC. As protein: CSVEHRREQYF. The complete variable domain, with remaining parts taken from reference TRBV29-1 and TRBJ2-5, reads SAVISQKPSRDICQRGTSLTIQCQVDSQVTMMFWYRQQPGQSLTLIATANQGSEATYESGFVIDKFPISRPNLTFSTLTVSNMSPEDSSIYLCSVEHRREQYFGPGTRLLVL.

The rearrangement joins TRBV7-9 to TRBJ2-3; D possibly corresponds to TRBD1 (6 bases). Trimming took 2 bases from V and 5 from J, leaving 14 bases between them. CDR1 is SEHNR and CDR2 is FQNEAQ in the germline V gene (reference sequence). This CDR3 contains 15 residues. This chain's CDR3 is CASSLSQGPQDTQYF. The CDR3 nucleotides are TGTGCCAGCAGCTTAAGCCAGGGGCCGCAAGATACGCAGTATTTT.

J is TRBJ1-1 and V is TRBV7-9; 10 bases agree with TRBD1. CDR3 length: 14 amino acids. V dropped 4 bases and J dropped 5; count of bases not matched to a gene: 4. Germline CDR1 reads SEHNR; CDR2 reads FQNEAQ (reference sequence). In nucleotides, the CDR3 is TGTGCCAGCAGCTGGACAGGGGGGCCTACTGAAGCTTTCTTT. This sequence encodes CASSWTGGPTEAFF.